This T cell receptor (beta chain) was recorded in a study of blood T cell repertoires in COVID-19. Looking at the study overall: Some COVID-19 samples were acute and others convalescent; all came from the United States, Italy and Spain. Sources were T cells, B-cell-depleted T cells, or PBMCs; the material itself was cDNA or gDNA.

The CDR3 runs 15 residues. The ends were cut back, 2 bases at V and 0 bases at J, with 11 bases in the middle. The germline V gene encodes CDR1 SQVTM and CDR2 ANQGSEA. Authors' processing steps: Estimation of nucleated cell counts relied on the amplification of reference gene primers. The assay was immunoSEQ multiplex PCR, and TCRdb's table has in-frame clones only and misses some. That table supplies the V and J calls and clone size; D and trimming were determined from the DNA. The repertoire holds roughly 15,000 clones, with about 87% as singletons. This clone was recorded only once. This chain uses TRBV29-1 with TRBJ2-1, with D perhaps TRBD1 (5 bases). The sequencing sample was made of peripheral blood. The receptor comes from a human donor in a cohort sampled during active COVID-19. CDR3 protein: CSVERGTVSYNEQFF. DNA of the CDR3: TGCAGCGTTGAAAGGGGTACGGTCTCCTACAATGAGCAGTTCTTC.